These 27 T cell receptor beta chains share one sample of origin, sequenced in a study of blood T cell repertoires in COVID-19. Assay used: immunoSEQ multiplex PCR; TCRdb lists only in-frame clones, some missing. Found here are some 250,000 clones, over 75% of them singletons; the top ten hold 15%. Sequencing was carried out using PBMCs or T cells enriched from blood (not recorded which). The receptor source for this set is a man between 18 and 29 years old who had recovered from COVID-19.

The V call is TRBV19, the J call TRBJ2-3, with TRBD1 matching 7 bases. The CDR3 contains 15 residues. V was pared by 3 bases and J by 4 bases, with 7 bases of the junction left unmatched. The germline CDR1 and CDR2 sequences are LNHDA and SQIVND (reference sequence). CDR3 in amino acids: CASSIGRGRPDTQYF. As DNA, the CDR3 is TGTGCCAGTAGTATCGGTAGGGGGCGACCAGATACGCAGTATTTT.

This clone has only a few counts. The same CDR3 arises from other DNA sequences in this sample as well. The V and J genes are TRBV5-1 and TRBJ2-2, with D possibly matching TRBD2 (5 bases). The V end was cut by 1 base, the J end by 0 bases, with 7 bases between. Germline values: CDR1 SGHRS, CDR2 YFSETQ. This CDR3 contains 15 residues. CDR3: CASSLTGANTGELFF. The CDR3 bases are TGCGCCAGCAGCTTGACCGGGGCGAACACCGGGGAGCTGTTTTTT.

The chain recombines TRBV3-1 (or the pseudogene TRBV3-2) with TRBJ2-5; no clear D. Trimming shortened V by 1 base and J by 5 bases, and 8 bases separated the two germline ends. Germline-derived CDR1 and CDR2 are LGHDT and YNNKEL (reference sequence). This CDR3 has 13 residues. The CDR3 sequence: CASSQAGWETQYF. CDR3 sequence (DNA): TGTGCCAGCAGCCAAGCCGGGTGGGAGACCCAGTACTTC.

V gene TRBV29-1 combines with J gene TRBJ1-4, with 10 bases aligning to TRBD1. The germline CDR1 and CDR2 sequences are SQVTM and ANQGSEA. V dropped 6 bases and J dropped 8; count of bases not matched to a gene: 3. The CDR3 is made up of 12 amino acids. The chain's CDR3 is CSVRTGGEKLFF. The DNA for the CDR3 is TGCAGCGTACGGACAGGGGGGGAAAAACTGTTTTTT.

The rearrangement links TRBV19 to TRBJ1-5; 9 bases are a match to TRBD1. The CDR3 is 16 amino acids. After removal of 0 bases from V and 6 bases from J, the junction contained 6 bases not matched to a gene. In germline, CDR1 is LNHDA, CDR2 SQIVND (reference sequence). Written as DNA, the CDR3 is TGTGCCAGTAGTATAGATTTGACAGGGGGAATTCAGCCCCAGCATTTT. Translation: CASSIDLTGGIQPQHF.

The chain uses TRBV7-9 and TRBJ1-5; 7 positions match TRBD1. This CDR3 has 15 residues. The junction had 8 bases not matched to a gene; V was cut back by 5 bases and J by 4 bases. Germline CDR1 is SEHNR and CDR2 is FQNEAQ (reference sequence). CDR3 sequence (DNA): TGTGCCAGCAGCCCTACAGGGGATGGAAATCAGCCCCAGCATTTT. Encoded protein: CASSPTGDGNQPQHF.

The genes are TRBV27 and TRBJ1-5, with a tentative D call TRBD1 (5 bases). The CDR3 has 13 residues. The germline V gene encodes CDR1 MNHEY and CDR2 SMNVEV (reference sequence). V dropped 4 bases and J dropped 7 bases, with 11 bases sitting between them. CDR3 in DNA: TGTGCCAGCAGTTCAGCAACAGGACAGCCCCAGCATTTT. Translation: CASSSATGQPQHF.

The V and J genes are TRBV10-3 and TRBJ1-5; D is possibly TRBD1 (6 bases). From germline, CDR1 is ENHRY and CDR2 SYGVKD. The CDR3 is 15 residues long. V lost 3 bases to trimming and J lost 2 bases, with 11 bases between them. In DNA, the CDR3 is TGTGCCATCAGTGATTCGGGGGGCGGCAATCAGCCCCAGCATTTT. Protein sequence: CAISDSGGGNQPQHF.

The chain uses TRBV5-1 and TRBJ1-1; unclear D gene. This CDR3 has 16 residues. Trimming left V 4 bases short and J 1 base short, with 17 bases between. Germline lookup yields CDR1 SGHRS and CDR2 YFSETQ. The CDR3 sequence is CASSPGGGHANTEAFF. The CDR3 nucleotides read TGCGCCAGCAGCCCGGGCGGCGGGCATGCGAACACTGAAGCTTTCTTT.

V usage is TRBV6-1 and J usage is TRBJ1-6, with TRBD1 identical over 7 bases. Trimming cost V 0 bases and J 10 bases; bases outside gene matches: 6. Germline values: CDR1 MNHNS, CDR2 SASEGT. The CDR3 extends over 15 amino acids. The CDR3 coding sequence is TGTGCCAGCAGTGAAGCGTATGGACAGGACTCACCCCTCCACTTT. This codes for CASSEAYGQDSPLHF.

Here the CDR3 DNA reads TGTGCCAGTAGCCTACTAGCGGGCCGCACAGATACGCAGTATTTT. Translating gives CASSLLAGRTDTQYF. The chain combines TRBV19 with TRBJ2-3; 9 bases map to TRBD2. Germline values: CDR1 LNHDA, CDR2 SQIVND (reference sequence). V trimming: 6 bases; J trimming: 1 base; junction bases outside the gene matches: 5. The CDR3 covers 15 residues.

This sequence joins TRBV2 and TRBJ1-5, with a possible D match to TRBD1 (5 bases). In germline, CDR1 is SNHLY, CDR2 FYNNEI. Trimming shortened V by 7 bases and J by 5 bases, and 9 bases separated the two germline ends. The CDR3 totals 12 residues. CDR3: CASKLQDQPQHF. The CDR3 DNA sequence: TGTGCCAGCAAATTACAGGATCAGCCCCAGCATTTT.

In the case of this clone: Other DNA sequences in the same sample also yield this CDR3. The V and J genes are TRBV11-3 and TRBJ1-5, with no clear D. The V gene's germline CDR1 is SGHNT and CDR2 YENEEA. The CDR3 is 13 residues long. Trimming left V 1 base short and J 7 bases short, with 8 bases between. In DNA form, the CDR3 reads TGTGCCAGCAGCTTAGGGGGAGGGCAGCCCCAGCATTTT. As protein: CASSLGGGQPQHF.

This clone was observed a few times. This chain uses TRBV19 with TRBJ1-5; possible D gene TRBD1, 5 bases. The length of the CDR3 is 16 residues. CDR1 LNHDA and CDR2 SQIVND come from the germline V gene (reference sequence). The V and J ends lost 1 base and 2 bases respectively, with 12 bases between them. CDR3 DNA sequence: TGTGCCAGTAGTATAGTCAGGGTTTTAGGCAATCAGCCCCAGCATTTT. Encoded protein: CASSIVRVLGNQPQHF.

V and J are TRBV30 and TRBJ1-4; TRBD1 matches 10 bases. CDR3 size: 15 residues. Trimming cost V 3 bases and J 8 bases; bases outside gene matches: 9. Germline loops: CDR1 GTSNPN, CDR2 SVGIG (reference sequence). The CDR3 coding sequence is TGTGCCTGGAGGGGGACAGGGGTTGCCGCGGAAAAACTGTTTTTT. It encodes CAWRGTGVAAEKLFF.

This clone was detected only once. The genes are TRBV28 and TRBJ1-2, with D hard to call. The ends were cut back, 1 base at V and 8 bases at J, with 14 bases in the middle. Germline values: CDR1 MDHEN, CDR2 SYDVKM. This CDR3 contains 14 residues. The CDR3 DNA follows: TGTGCCAGCAGTTTATCTTCACCCAGGTCCGGCTACACCTTC. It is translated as CASSLSSPRSGYTF.

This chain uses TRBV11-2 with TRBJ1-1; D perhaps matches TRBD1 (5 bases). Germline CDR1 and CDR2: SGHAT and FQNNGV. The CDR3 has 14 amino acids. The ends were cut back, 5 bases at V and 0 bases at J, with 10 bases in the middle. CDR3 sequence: CASSPPGLNTEAFF. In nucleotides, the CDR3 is TGTGCCAGCAGCCCCCCAGGGTTGAACACTGAAGCTTTCTTT.

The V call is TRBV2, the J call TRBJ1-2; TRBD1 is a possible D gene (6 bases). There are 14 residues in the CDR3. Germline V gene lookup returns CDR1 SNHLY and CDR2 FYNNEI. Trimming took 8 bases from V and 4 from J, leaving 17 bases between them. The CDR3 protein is CASPRDTGLYGYTF. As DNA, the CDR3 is TGTGCCAGCCCCCGGGACACAGGGCTCTATGGCTACACCTTC.

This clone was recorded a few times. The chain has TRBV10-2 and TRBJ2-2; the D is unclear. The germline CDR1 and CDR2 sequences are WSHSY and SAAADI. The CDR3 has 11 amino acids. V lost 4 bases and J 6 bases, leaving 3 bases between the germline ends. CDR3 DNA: TGCGCCAGCAGTGTCGCCGGGGAGCTGTTTTTT. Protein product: CASSVAGELFF.

The CDR3 DNA is TGCGCCAGCAGCCCCGGGACAGAATCTAACTATGGCTACACCTTC. Encoded protein: CASSPGTESNYGYTF. The chain uses TRBV5-1 and TRBJ1-2, with 7 nucleotides matching TRBD1. The CDR3 length is 15 residues. The germline gives CDR1 SGHRS, CDR2 YFSETQ. Unmatched junction bases numbered 6, after V lost 4 bases and J lost 0 bases.

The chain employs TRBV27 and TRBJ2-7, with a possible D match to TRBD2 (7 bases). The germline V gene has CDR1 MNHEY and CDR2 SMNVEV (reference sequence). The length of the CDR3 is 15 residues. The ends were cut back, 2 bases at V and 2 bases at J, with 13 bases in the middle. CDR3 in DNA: TGTGCCAGCAGTTTAGGTTACGGGGGGCCCTACGAGCAGTACTTC. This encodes CASSLGYGGPYEQYF.

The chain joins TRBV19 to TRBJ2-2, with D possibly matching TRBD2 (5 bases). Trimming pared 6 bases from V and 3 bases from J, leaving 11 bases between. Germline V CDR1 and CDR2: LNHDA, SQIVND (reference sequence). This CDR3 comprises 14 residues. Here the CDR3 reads CASSVHGDTGELFF. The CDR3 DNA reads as TGTGCCAGTAGCGTCCACGGGGACACCGGGGAGCTGTTTTTT.

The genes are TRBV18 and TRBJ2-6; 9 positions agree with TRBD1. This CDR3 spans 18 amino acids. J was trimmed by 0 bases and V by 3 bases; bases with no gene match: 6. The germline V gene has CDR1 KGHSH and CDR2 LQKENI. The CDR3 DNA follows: TGTGCCAGCTCACCGTTCGACAGGGGGAACTCTGGGGCCAACGTCCTGACTTTC. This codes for CASSPFDRGNSGANVLTF.

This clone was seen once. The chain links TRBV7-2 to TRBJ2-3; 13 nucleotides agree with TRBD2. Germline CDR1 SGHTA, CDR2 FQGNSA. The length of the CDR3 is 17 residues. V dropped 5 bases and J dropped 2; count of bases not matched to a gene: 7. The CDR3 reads CASSLGLAGQPTDTQYF. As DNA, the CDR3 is TGTGCCAGCAGCCTGGGACTAGCGGGGCAACCCACAGATACGCAGTATTTT.

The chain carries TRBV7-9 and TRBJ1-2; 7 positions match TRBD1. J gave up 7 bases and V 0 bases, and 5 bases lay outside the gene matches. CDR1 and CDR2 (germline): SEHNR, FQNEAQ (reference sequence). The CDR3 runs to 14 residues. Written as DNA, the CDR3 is TGTGCCAGCAGCTTAGCGGAAGGGGGCTTTGGCTACACCTTC. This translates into CASSLAEGGFGYTF.

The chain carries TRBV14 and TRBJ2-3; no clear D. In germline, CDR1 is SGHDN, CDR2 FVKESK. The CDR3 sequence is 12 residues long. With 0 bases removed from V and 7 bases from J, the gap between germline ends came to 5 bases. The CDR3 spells CASSQDLYTQYF. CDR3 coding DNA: TGTGCCAGCAGCCAAGATCTATATACGCAGTATTTT.

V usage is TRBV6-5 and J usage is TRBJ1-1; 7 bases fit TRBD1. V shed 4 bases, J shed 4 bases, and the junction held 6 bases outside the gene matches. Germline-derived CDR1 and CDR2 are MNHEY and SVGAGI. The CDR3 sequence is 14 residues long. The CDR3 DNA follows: TGTGCCAGCAGTTGGAACAGGGGTGGCACTGAAGCTTTCTTT. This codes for CASSWNRGGTEAFF.